This entry lists 22 T cell receptor beta chains sequenced from one sample in a study of metastatic and nonmetastatic thyroid tumors. Treatment of any kind had been given to no patient before thyroid surgery. TCRdb reprocessed the PCR reads via MiXCR. The sample has roughly 57,000 clones, more than 20% seen once. Material: blood. The receptors were gathered from a female donor with papillary thyroid cancer or a benign thyroid nodule (not recorded which). Some clones in this sample may be carry-over from other donors' samples.

This clone was observed at least ten times. The chain employs TRBV5-8 and TRBJ2-1; D unresolved. Germline V gene data show CDR1 as SGHTS and CDR2 as YDEGEE. V gave up 4 bases and J gave up 2 bases, with 7 bases separating them. The CDR3 loop spans 13 amino acids. CDR3 sequence: CASSRATYNEQFF. DNA of the CDR3: TGTGCCAGCAGCAGGGCGACCTACAATGAGCAGTTCTTC.

This clone came up many times. The V and J genes are TRBV2 and TRBJ1-2; D unclear. V lost 2 bases and J 4 bases, leaving 14 bases between the germline ends. Germline V gene data show CDR1 as SNHLY and CDR2 as FYNNEI. The length of the CDR3 is 15 residues. CDR3 bases: TGTGCCAGCAGTGAACCCGCGGCGGACCCCTATGGCTACACCTTC. It yields the protein CASSEPAADPYGYTF.

Many counts were recorded for this clone. The rearrangement links TRBV7-9 to TRBJ2-7; TRBD1 matches 8 bases. With 5 bases clipped from V and 5 bases from J, the junction kept 11 bases outside the gene matches. This CDR3 is built from 15 residues. Germline V CDR1 and CDR2: SEHNR, FQNEAQ (reference sequence). For the CDR3, the DNA is TGTGCCAGCAGCCCAGGACAGGGCGTGGGGAACGAGCAGTACTTC. Residues: CASSPGQGVGNEQYF.

This clone was seen repeatedly, ten times or more. This chain joins TRBV4-1 and TRBJ2-7, with TRBD2 identical over 12 bases. Trimming removed 1 base from V and 5 bases from J; junction bases left unmatched: 3. Germline-derived CDR1 and CDR2 are MGHRA and YSYEKL. The CDR3 has 15 residues. In DNA, the CDR3 is TGCGCCAGCAGCCAAGGACTAGCGGGAGACAACGAGCAGTACTTC. Its translation: CASSQGLAGDNEQYF.

This clone was observed a few times. A much larger clone differs by one base, so this may be a read error. V and J are TRBV29-1 and TRBJ2-7; 7 bases match TRBD1. CDR1 and CDR2 from the germline V gene are SQVTM and ANQGSEA. The trim removed 8 bases at V and 5 bases at J, leaving 6 bases unmatched. There are 11 residues in the CDR3. CDR3 residues: CSSNRGDEQYF. CDR3 nucleotides: TGCAGCTCCAACAGGGGCGACGAGCAGTACTTC.

This chain uses TRBV30 with TRBJ2-7, with 7 positions matching TRBD1. The V segment lost 5 bases and the J segment 5 bases; nucleotides outside the gene matches: 9. This CDR3 region has 13 residues. CDR1 is GTSNPN, CDR2 SVGIG, per germline (reference sequence). This CDR3 is CAWSIDRENEQYF. The CDR3 DNA reads as TGTGCCTGGTCTATCGACAGGGAGAACGAGCAGTACTTC.

The table lists this clone with many counts. The chain employs TRBV10-3 and TRBJ2-7; D call uncertain. The length of the CDR3 is 11 residues. Trimming pared 3 bases from V and 5 bases from J, leaving 5 bases between. The germline gives CDR1 ENHRY, CDR2 SYGVKD. CDR3 sequence reads: CAISDKDEQYF. The CDR3 DNA reads TGTGCCATCAGTGACAAGGACGAGCAGTACTTC.

This clone occurred many times. The gene calls are TRBV6-1 and TRBJ2-7; 8 positions agree with TRBD1. This CDR3 has 15 amino acids. V lost 5 bases to trimming and J lost 2 bases; unmatched junction nucleotides: 8. Per germline, CDR1 MNHNS and CDR2 SASEGT. In DNA, the CDR3 is TGTGCCAGCAGTCCGAGGACAGGGTTTGCCTACGAGCAGTACTTC. As protein: CASSPRTGFAYEQYF.

The gene calls are TRBV11-2 and TRBJ2-1, with D perhaps matching TRBD2 (6 bases). CDR1 is SGHAT, CDR2 FQNNGV, per germline. The CDR3 has 16 amino acids. Trimming cost V 4 bases and J 5 bases, with 18 bases left between them. The CDR3: CASSSRESGLHNEQFF. CDR3 DNA sequence: TGTGCCAGCAGCTCCCGCGAAAGCGGGCTCCACAATGAGCAGTTCTTC.

In regard to this clone: The junction and the germline gene differ at one end; a read error may be behind it. The chain carries TRBV2 and TRBJ1-2, with D possibly matching TRBD1 (5 bases). The germline V gene has CDR1 SNHLY and CDR2 FYNNEI. This CDR3 is built from 14 residues. CDR3 nucleotide sequence: TGTGCAAGCAGTGAAACAGCTTGGGGCTATGTCTACACCTTC. This sequence encodes CASSETAWGYVYTF.

This clone was observed many times. The chain is built from TRBV10-3 and TRBJ1-1; D is unclear. The CDR3 has 13 residues. V lost 4 bases, J lost 4 bases, and 10 bases lay in between. Germline V gene sequence: CDR1 ENHRY, CDR2 SYGVKD. The CDR3 loop reads CAISGGRGTEAFF. CDR3 sequence (DNA): TGTGCCATCAGTGGCGGACGCGGCACTGAAGCTTTCTTT.

The sample holds many counts of this clone. For the CDR3, the DNA is TGTGCCAGCAGTTTAGGACAGGGGATGGAAGATACGCAGTATTTT. Its translation is CASSLGQGMEDTQYF. V usage is TRBV6-4 and J usage is TRBJ2-3; 9 bases agree with TRBD1. There are 15 residues in the CDR3. J lost 5 bases, V lost 5 bases, and 8 bases had no gene match. The germline gives CDR1 MRHNA, CDR2 SNTAGT.

At least ten counts were recorded for this clone. The chain uses TRBV25-1 and TRBJ2-7; TRBD2 aligns across 9 bases. This CDR3 has 16 residues. Per germline, CDR1 MGHDK and CDR2 SYGVNS. Trimming took 4 bases from V and 6 from J; bases not matched to a gene: 13. The DNA for the CDR3 is TGTGCCAGCAGTGGGCAACCGGGACTAGCTCGTGGCGAGCAGTACTTC. It codes for CASSGQPGLARGEQYF.

The V call is TRBV24-1, the J call TRBJ2-7; TRBD2 is a possible D gene (5 bases). The V gene lost 10 bases and the J gene lost 2 bases, with 20 bases spanning the gap. The germline gives CDR1 KGHDR, CDR2 SFDVKD. This CDR3 is built from 15 residues. Here the CDR3 reads CATSHRGFTTYEQYF. DNA of the CDR3: TGTGCCACTAGCCACCGGGGTTTCACCACCTACGAGCAGTACTTC.

On this clone itself: A read error may account for a junction end that differs from germline. The chain combines TRBV20-1 with TRBJ1-2; D perhaps matches TRBD1 (6 bases). The CDR3 consists of 13 residues. CDR1 is DFQATT and CDR2 is SNEGSKA in the germline V gene (reference sequence). The CDR3 DNA follows: TGCAGTGCTCTCCCGGGGGACACATATGGCTACTCATTC. This gives the protein CSALPGDTYGYSF.

This clone was counted ten times or more. V is TRBV20-1 and J is TRBJ2-7, with 12 nucleotides matching TRBD1. The junction had 6 bases not matched to a gene; V was cut back by 4 bases and J by 5 bases. CDR3 length: 14 residues. CDR1 and CDR2 from the germline V gene are DFQATT and SNEGSKA (reference sequence). CDR3 protein: CSAIGTGGFDEQYF. The CDR3 DNA sequence: TGCAGTGCTATAGGGACAGGGGGCTTCGACGAGCAGTACTTC.

For this clone: A junction boundary mismatches the germline segment, possibly from a read error. This chain joins TRBV10-3 and TRBJ2-7; D is possibly TRBD1 or TRBD2 (7 bases each). The CDR3 is made up of 19 amino acids. Germline CDR1 reads ENHRY; CDR2 reads SYGVKD. CDR3 sequence: CDISGRQPGRGGSSYEQYF. CDR3 DNA sequence: TGTGACATCAGTGGCCGACAACCAGGCAGGGGGGGCAGCTCCTACGAGCAGTACTTC.

The V and J genes are TRBV7-3 and TRBJ2-2; tentatively, D is TRBD2 (5 bases). Germline loops: CDR1 SGHTA, CDR2 FQGTGA. Trimming took 1 base from V and 7 from J, leaving 13 bases between them. The CDR3 totals 15 residues. The CDR3 loop is CASSLNVQAGGELFF. CDR3 DNA: TGTGCCAGCAGCTTAAATGTGCAGGCGGGCGGGGAGCTGTTTTTT.

This clone was detected ten times or more. V and J are TRBV29-1 and TRBJ1-1; D unclear. Germline-derived CDR1 and CDR2 are SQVTM and ANQGSEA. V gave up 0 bases and J gave up 2 bases, with 13 bases separating them. CDR3 length equals 15 residues. CDR3 region: CSVEDPETLNTEAFF. The DNA for the CDR3 is TGCAGCGTTGAAGATCCCGAGACACTAAACACTGAAGCTTTCTTT.

In regard to this clone: Germline is not matched at one junction end, which may reflect a read error. The CDR3 DNA is TGCGCCATCAGCCTCGACACCGGAGGGGCCAACGTGCTGACTTTC. Its translation is CAISLDTGGANVLTF. The chain is built from TRBV5-1 and TRBJ2-6; D perhaps matches TRBD2 (6 bases). The CDR3 is made up of 15 amino acids. Germline lookup yields CDR1 SGHRS and CDR2 YFSETQ. Drawing the rest from reference TRBV5-1 and TRBJ2-6, the complete variable domain is KAGVTQTPRYLIKTRGQQVTLSCSPISGHRSVSWYQQTPGQGLQFLFEYFSETQRNKGNFPGRFSGRQFSNSRSEMNVSTLELGDSALYLCAISLDTGGANVLTFGAGSRLTVL.

About this clone: The CDR3 end shows no conserved phenylalanine or tryptophan, and so a read error is likely. This chain connects TRBV10-3 to TRBJ2-5; D is uncertain. Germline V lookup: CDR1 ENHRY, CDR2 SYGVKD. The germline V and J ends were trimmed by 0 bases and 5 bases, with 4 bases remaining between them. The CDR3 is made up of 12 amino acids. Here the CDR3 reads CAISESGETQYL. CDR3 nucleotides: TGTGCCATCAGTGAGTCGGGGGAGACCCAGTACCTC.

The table lists this clone with many counts. The chain joins TRBV20-1 to TRBJ1-2; D gene uncertain. Germline V lookup: CDR1 DFQATT, CDR2 SNEGSKA (reference sequence). V shed 6 bases and J shed 8 bases, with 16 bases lying between them. This CDR3 has 12 amino acids. CDR3 in DNA: TGCAGTGCGCAGAATCCGGGAAGAGGCTACACCTTC. This translates into CSAQNPGRGYTF.